What follows describes a single T cell receptor beta chain. The ends lost 5 bases at V and 0 bases at J; junction bases unmatched: 8. Germline-derived CDR1 and CDR2 are SGHTA and FQGNSA. The CDR3 extends over 17 amino acids. Authors' methods: Estimation of nucleated cell counts relied on the amplification of reference gene primers. Repertoires were generated with immunoSEQ multiplex PCR, while TCRdb's copy carries only in-frame clones and drops some. V, J and clone size were drawn from that table, and D and trimming were deduced from the DNA. The profile shows over 30,000 clones, around 77% of them singletons. These data originate in a study of blood T cell repertoires in COVID-19. Study details: Collection of acute and convalescent COVID-19 samples took place in the United States, Italy and Spain. The cDNA or gDNA used as material had been derived from T cells, B-cell-depleted T cells, or PBMCs.

This chain links TRBV7-2 with TRBJ2-2; 8 nucleotides agree with TRBD2. The sequence derives from a human donor in a cohort sampled during active COVID-19. Sequenced input: peripheral blood. CDR3: CASSLQGLATNTGELFF. The DNA for the CDR3 is TGTGCCAGCAGCCTCCAAGGACTAGCAACGAACACCGGGGAGCTGTTTTTT.